This TCR beta chain was captured in a study of T cells in tumors after PD-1 blockade. The CDR3 covers 13 residues. The germline gives CDR1 SGHVS, CDR2 FNYEAQ. The germline V and J ends were trimmed by 4 bases and 5 bases, with 9 bases remaining between them. The table came from immunoSEQ multiplex PCR; TCRdb's copy has only in-frame clones and leaves some out. The table lists tens of thousands of clones, around 80% of them singletons. The receptor was isolated from a human donor with basal cell carcinoma. The specimen was PBMCs, collected before anti-PD-1 treatment. This chain links TRBV7-6 with TRBJ1-3; D remains unclear. The CDR3 reads CASSSTDRNTIYF. CDR3 coding DNA: TGTGCCAGCAGCTCAACCGACAGAAACACCATATATTTT.